This passage covers 26 T cell receptor beta chains from one sample sequenced in a study of cytomegalovirus exposure and HLA in healthy donors. Researchers ran the PCR with 60 Vbeta and 13 Jbeta primers. Generated by immunoSEQ multiplex PCR, the TCRdb table keeps only in-frame clones and is missing some. The table lists roughly 170,000 clones, 80% of them singletons. Specimen: PBMCs. These receptors originate from a boy under 18 in good health and CMV-seronegative.

This chain joins TRBV19 and TRBJ2-3, with D possibly being TRBD1 (5 bases). Germline V gene lookup returns CDR1 LNHDA and CDR2 SQIVND (reference sequence). CDR3 size: 14 residues. The ends were cut back, 7 bases at V and 4 bases at J, with 15 bases in the middle. CDR3 sequence: CASTSQGSPDTQYF. Written as DNA, the CDR3 is TGTGCCAGTACCTCCCAGGGATCTCCAGATACGCAGTATTTT.

V gene TRBV4-2 combines with J gene TRBJ1-5; TRBD1 matches 8 bases. Trimming at V came to 1 base and at J to 3 bases, leaving 2 bases not matched to a gene. CDR3 length: 15 residues. Germline V gene lookup returns CDR1 LGHNA and CDR2 YNFKEQ. The CDR3 sequence is CASSQAGQDNQPQHF. In DNA, the CDR3 is TGTGCCAGCAGCCAAGCGGGACAGGACAATCAGCCCCAGCATTTT.

This sequence joins TRBV12-5 and TRBJ1-6; 7 bases line up with TRBD1. Germline-derived CDR1 and CDR2 are LGHNT and FRNRAP. The V and J ends lost 3 bases and 9 bases, in that order; junction bases with no gene match: 11. The CDR3 is 16 residues long. The CDR3 DNA follows: TGTGCTAGTGGTTTTCGGACAGGTACATTTAGTTCACCCCTCCACTTT. This translates into CASGFRTGTFSSPLHF.

The V and J genes are TRBV10-3 and TRBJ1-2; TRBD1 aligns across 9 bases. The CDR3 length is 16 residues. J gave up 4 bases and V 3 bases, and 9 bases lay outside the gene matches. Per germline, CDR1 ENHRY and CDR2 SYGVKD. The CDR3 nucleotides are TGTGCCATCAGTGACCTAGGGGACAGGGCTATCTATGGCTACACCTTC. As protein: CAISDLGDRAIYGYTF.

J is TRBJ2-5 and V is TRBV13, with D hard to call. The last part of the DNA fits TRBJ2-7 better; the J call may be wrong. Germline V lookup: CDR1 PRHDT, CDR2 FYEKMQ (reference sequence). The CDR3 contains 14 residues. CDR3 DNA: TGTGCCAGCAGCTTAGGGCCGAGAGCCTACGAGCAGTACTTC. This encodes CASSLGPRAYEQYF.

This chain links TRBV5-6 with TRBJ2-3, with D possibly being TRBD1 (6 bases). Germline values: CDR1 SGHDT, CDR2 YYEEEE. CDR3 size: 15 residues. The V gene lost 4 bases and the J gene lost 1 base, with 13 bases spanning the gap. CDR3 residues: CASSLGQLGTDTQYF. Here the CDR3 DNA reads TGTGCCAGCAGCCTCGGACAGCTTGGCACAGATACGCAGTATTTT.

A few counts support this clone. This chain connects TRBV6-1 to TRBJ1-6, with D possibly being TRBD1 (5 bases). The V and J ends lost 2 bases and 9 bases respectively, with 8 bases between them. Germline CDR1 is MNHNS and CDR2 is SASEGT. This CDR3 is built from 13 residues. CDR3 nucleotides: TGTGCCAGCAGTGAATGGGGGGGTTCACCCCTCCACTTT. Translated, it gives CASSEWGGSPLHF.

The chain carries TRBV4-1 and TRBJ1-1; TRBD1 aligns across 9 bases. Germline assignment: CDR1 MGHRA and CDR2 YSYEKL. With V trimmed by 4 bases and J by 7 bases, 4 bases remained unmatched. CDR3 length: 13 amino acids. In nucleotides, the CDR3 is TGCGCCAGCAGCCTCGGGACAGGGATTGAAGCTTTCTTT. Translated: CASSLGTGIEAFF.

The rearrangement joins TRBV11-3 to TRBJ1-1; no firm D call. The CDR3 runs 14 residues. Trimming left V 2 bases short and J 0 bases short, with 7 bases between. Germline assignment: CDR1 SGHNT and CDR2 YENEEA. The CDR3 loop reads CASSLTRMNTEAFF. CDR3 nucleotide sequence: TGTGCCAGCAGCTTAACCAGGATGAACACTGAAGCTTTCTTT. Full variable domain (missing parts from reference TRBV11-3 and TRBJ1-1): EAGVVQSPRYKIIEKKQPVAFWCNPISGHNTLYWYLQNLGQGPELLIRYENEEAVDDSQLPKDRFSAERLKGVDSTLKIQPAELGDSAVYLCASSLTRMNTEAFFGQGTRLTVV.

This clone showed up just once. J is TRBJ1-2 and V is TRBV21-1; no check of the table's D call, TRBD1, against the DNA was made. TRBV21-1 is a pseudogene locus. CDR3 length: 14 residues. The CDR3 here is CASSTETGMGGYTF. CDR3 bases: TGTGCCAGCAGCACCGAGACAGGGATGGGCGGCTACACCTTC.

The chain employs TRBV4-2 and TRBJ2-6; TRBD1 might be the D (6 bases). The CDR3 is 15 amino acids. Between the trimmed V and J ends, which lost 8 bases and 0 bases, there was a span of 11 bases. Germline V gives CDR1 LGHNA, CDR2 YNFKEQ. The DNA for the CDR3 is TGTGCCAGCCGTACGACAGGCTCTGGGGCCAACGTCCTGACTTTC. Its translation is CASRTTGSGANVLTF.

The chain joins TRBV27 to TRBJ1-1; D is undetermined. The CDR3 runs to 13 residues. V lost 5 bases and J lost 0, with 7 bases in between. Germline loops: CDR1 MNHEY, CDR2 SMNVEV (reference sequence). CDR3 region: CASSHGLNTEAFF. The CDR3 coding sequence is TGTGCCAGCAGTCATGGGCTGAACACTGAAGCTTTCTTT.

The rearrangement uses TRBV4-3 and TRBJ2-6, with 11 bases lining up with TRBD2. V was clipped by 0 bases and J by 0 bases; unmatched bases: 10. The CDR3 runs 21 residues. From germline, CDR1 is LGHNA and CDR2 YSLEER. The CDR3: CASSQESGLAGKSSGANVLTF. The DNA for the CDR3 is TGCGCCAGCAGCCAAGAAAGCGGACTAGCGGGTAAGAGCTCTGGGGCCAACGTCCTGACTTTC.

This chain joins TRBV7-2 and TRBJ2-7, with 11 bases lining up with TRBD2. The CDR3 has 16 residues. J was trimmed by 5 bases and V by 4 bases; bases with no gene match: 10. Per germline, CDR1 SGHTA and CDR2 FQGNSA. The CDR3 here is CASSSKLAGVSDEQYF. The CDR3 coding sequence is TGTGCCAGCAGCTCAAAACTAGCGGGAGTTAGCGACGAGCAGTACTTC.

Comment on this clone: Other nucleotide sequences in the sample specify the same CDR3. V usage is TRBV2 and J usage is TRBJ1-2, with 10 bases aligning to TRBD1. Germline V gives CDR1 SNHLY, CDR2 FYNNEI. The CDR3 loop spans 13 amino acids. V shed 5 bases, J shed 8 bases, and the junction held 5 bases outside the gene matches. CDR3 in amino acids: CASSYGQGGGYTF. CDR3 DNA sequence: TGTGCCAGCAGTTACGGACAGGGGGGCGGCTACACCTTC.

The chain couples TRBV27 to TRBJ1-1; 10 bases line up with TRBD1. The CDR3 length is 15 residues. The germline V gene encodes CDR1 MNHEY and CDR2 SMNVEV (reference sequence). The ends lost 5 bases at V and 4 bases at J; junction bases unmatched: 7. The DNA for the CDR3 is TGTGCCAGCAGTACACATCGGACAGGGGGCACTGAAGCTTTCTTT. Translated: CASSTHRTGGTEAFF.

This chain joins TRBV6-1 and TRBJ1-5; D unresolved. Trimming shortened V by 5 bases and J by 0 bases, and 11 bases separated the two germline ends. This CDR3 spans 15 amino acids. Germline lookup yields CDR1 MNHNS and CDR2 SASEGT. CDR3 residues: CASSQAGYSNQPQHF. In DNA form, the CDR3 reads TGTGCCAGCAGTCAGGCGGGGTATAGCAATCAGCCCCAGCATTTT.

The J gene is TRBJ1-2, the V gene TRBV7-9; D is ambiguous. Trimming removed 3 bases from V and 7 bases from J, with 15 bases in between. The germline CDR1 and CDR2 sequences are SEHNR and FQNEAQ (reference sequence). The CDR3 spans 14 residues. CDR3: CASSFEHQRFGYTF. CDR3 DNA sequence: TGTGCCAGCAGCTTCGAGCACCAACGTTTTGGCTACACCTTC.

The chain joins TRBV15 to TRBJ1-2; 9 bases match TRBD1. Trimming at V came to 1 base and at J to 8 bases, leaving 8 bases not matched to a gene. Germline CDR1 LNHNV, CDR2 YYDKDF (reference sequence). This CDR3 region has 15 residues. Here the CDR3 DNA reads TGTGCCACCAGCAGAGGAGCGGGACAGGGATGGGGCTACACCTTC. Translated: CATSRGAGQGWGYTF.

The chain recombines TRBV12-5 with TRBJ2-7; TRBD2 might be the D (6 bases). The V gene lost 1 base and the J gene lost 6 bases, with 13 bases spanning the gap. Germline V gives CDR1 LGHNT, CDR2 FRNRAP. The CDR3 is 14 amino acids. The CDR3 reads CASGLGGEVSEQYF. For the CDR3, the DNA is TGTGCTAGTGGTTTGGGGGGGGAGGTAAGCGAGCAGTACTTC. Full variable domain (outside the CDR3, taken from reference TRBV12-5 and TRBJ2-7): DARVTQTPRHKVTEMGQEVTMRCQPILGHNTVFWYRQTMMQGLELLAYFRNRAPLDDSGMPKDRFSAEMPDATLATLKIQPSEPRDSAVYFCASGLGGEVSEQYFGPGTRLTVT.

The CDR3: CASSLLAGLNEQFF. DNA for the CDR3: TGTGCCAGCAGCTTACTAGCGGGGTTGAATGAGCAGTTCTTC. This chain joins TRBV7-9 and TRBJ2-1, with 9 nucleotides matching TRBD2. The length of the CDR3 is 14 residues. In germline, CDR1 is SEHNR, CDR2 FQNEAQ (reference sequence). The V segment lost 2 bases and the J segment 7 bases; nucleotides outside the gene matches: 3.

This clone has more than one count but fewer than ten. This CDR3 reads CASSRERDALAGERETQYF. The CDR3 DNA reads as TGCGCCAGCAGCCGCGAGAGGGATGCGCTAGCGGGAGAACGAGAGACCCAGTACTTC. The chain employs TRBV4-1 and TRBJ2-5; 10 positions match TRBD2. V was clipped by 4 bases and J by 4 bases; unmatched bases: 18. CDR1 is MGHRA, CDR2 YSYEKL, per germline. CDR3 length: 19 amino acids.

This clone was seen more than once but under ten times. This chain uses TRBV9 with TRBJ1-2; no firm D call. The germline CDR1 and CDR2 sequences are SGDLS and YYNGEE. The CDR3 runs to 15 residues. V was pared by 3 bases and J by 6 bases, with 18 bases between. In DNA form, the CDR3 reads TGTGCCAGCAGCGAACCTAGCCCAACAAGGGATGGCTACACCTTC. Translated: CASSEPSPTRDGYTF. The whole variable domain, filled in from reference TRBV9 and TRBJ1-2, reads DSGVTQTPKHLITATGQRVTLRCSPRSGDLSVYWYQQSLDQGLQFLIQYYNGEERAKGNILERFSAQQFPDLHSELNLSSLELGDSALYFCASSEPSPTRDGYTFGSGTRLTVV.

The chain recombines TRBV4-1 with TRBJ1-1; 8 bases fit TRBD1. Trimming took 3 bases from V and 4 from J; bases not matched to a gene: 7. Germline CDR1 reads MGHRA; CDR2 reads YSYEKL. CDR3 length: 15 residues. The CDR3 protein is CASSHRGQGGTEAFF. CDR3 bases: TGCGCCAGCAGCCACAGAGGACAGGGCGGCACTGAAGCTTTCTTT.

The chain joins TRBV28 to TRBJ2-7; 7 bases map to TRBD1. The CDR3 has 15 residues. Germline CDR1 MDHEN, CDR2 SYDVKM. Unmatched junction bases numbered 6, after V lost 3 bases and J lost 1 base. This CDR3 is CASSFPGTDSYEQYF. The DNA for the CDR3 is TGTGCCAGCAGTTTTCCCGGGACAGATTCCTACGAGCAGTACTTC.

This chain joins TRBV6-1 and TRBJ1-5; 9 nucleotides align to TRBD1. Germline loops: CDR1 MNHNS, CDR2 SASEGT. V was pared by 0 bases and J by 4 bases, with 1 base of the junction left unmatched. The CDR3 loop spans 15 amino acids. The chain's CDR3 is CASSEATGGNQPQHF. In DNA, the CDR3 is TGTGCCAGCAGTGAAGCGACAGGGGGTAATCAGCCCCAGCATTTT.